The sequence of this TCR beta chain was determined in a study of blood T cells in healthy people across ages. In the study overall: Template switching caught about one barcoded beta molecule for each two T cells.

Turning to this clonotype: The antigen is not known.

PCR was performed a second time for about 6 to 11 cycles using a sample-barcoded 5' primer and a J-beta primer mix. TCRdb independently ran MiXCR on the 5' RACE reads; one entry per CDR3 protein. The sample has some 1.8 million distinct CDR3 sequences, roughly two fifths seen once; the top ten hold roughly 24%. Extractions gave at least 5 micrograms of total RNA per sample. Trimming took 10 bases from V and 6 from J, leaving 19 bases between them. This CDR3 has 14 residues. Broader study findings: As age increased, TCR beta diversity per million T cells fell in a roughly linear fashion. The lack of PBMC sorting stopped any conclusive naive versus antigen-experienced comparison.

The source of this sequence is a human donor in good health. V is TRBV12-3 or TRBV12-4 and J is TRBJ2-1; tentatively, D is TRBD2 (7 bases). Sequences were obtained from blood. DNA of the CDR3: TGTGCCACCAACGGAGGGGGGGCGGGCAATGAGCAGTTCTTC. Protein sequence: CATNGGGAGNEQFF.